This TCR beta chain was found in a study of post-analysis software for immune sequencing data. Study observations and caveats: Relative to controls, patients with multiple sclerosis showed significantly lower normalized Chao1 diversity. Roughly five TRBV segments occurring more often in patients than controls included TRBV5-6, TRBV5-1 and TRBV20-1.

The CDR3 length is 13 residues. V was trimmed by 7 bases and J by 6 bases, leaving 13 bases between them. Regarding this clonotype: The target antigen is unknown.

The library was made from cDNA and included unique molecular identifiers. Using its own MiXCR run on the PCR reads, TCRdb lists one record per CDR3 protein. The table lists hundreds of thousands of distinct CDR3 sequences, roughly 27% of them singletons, with 0.55% to 0.65% in the top ten. This sequence was found in a girl aged 10-17 years with multiple sclerosis. The specimen was blood. This chain uses TRBV23-1 with TRBJ2-4, with D maybe TRBD2 (5 bases). TRBV23-1 is an ORF, and what it does is uncertain. This CDR3 is CASNHGKRNIQYF. CDR3 bases: TGCGCCAGCAATCACGGGAAACGAAACATTCAGTACTTC.